Below are 31 T cell receptor beta chains sequenced from a single sample in a study of cytomegalovirus exposure and HLA in healthy donors. PCR primers comprised 60 Vbeta and 13 Jbeta primers. Method: immunoSEQ multiplex PCR; TCRdb's copy keeps in-frame clones and lacks some. Here the sample spans 90,000 to 130,000 clones, 65% to 75% being singletons. The sequenced sample was PBMCs. The receptors were gathered from a man aged 25-40 years in good health and CMV-seropositive.

V gene TRBV28 combines with J gene TRBJ1-6, with D uncertain. The CDR3 runs 14 residues. V lost 8 bases, J lost 4 bases, and 12 bases lay in between. Germline CDR1 reads MDHEN; CDR2 reads SYDVKM. CDR3 amino acids: CASHGRAYNSPLHF. CDR3 in DNA: TGTGCCAGCCACGGTCGAGCGTATAATTCACCCCTCCACTTT.

A word on this clone: An end of the junction does not agree with germline; a read error may underlie this. The rearrangement uses TRBV19 and TRBJ1-2, with D maybe TRBD1 (5 bases). Germline CDR1 reads LNHDA; CDR2 reads SQIVND (reference sequence). CDR3 size: 14 residues. CDR3 amino acids: CASSKNRWNYGYPF. CDR3 DNA sequence: TGTGCCAGTAGTAAGAACAGGTGGAACTATGGCTACCCCTTC.

The chain carries TRBV6-1 and TRBJ2-5; the match to TRBD2 covers 9 bases. Trimming removed 6 bases from V and 6 bases from J; junction bases left unmatched: 8. Germline lookup yields CDR1 MNHNS and CDR2 SASEGT. The CDR3 extends over 14 amino acids. CDR3 sequence (DNA): TGTGCCAGCAGGAGGGCGGGGGGGCCGAAGACCCAGTACTTC. Its translation: CASRRAGGPKTQYF.

The CDR3 loop is CAWTTGQGNEQFF. CDR3 sequence (DNA): TGTGCCTGGACAACGGGACAGGGTAATGAGCAGTTCTTC. The gene calls are TRBV30 and TRBJ2-1; 9 positions agree with TRBD1. The germline CDR1 and CDR2 sequences are GTSNPN and SVGIG (reference sequence). The ends lost 4 bases at V and 7 bases at J; junction bases unmatched: 5. The CDR3 has 13 amino acids.

The rearrangement uses TRBV18 and TRBJ1-3; weak D call: TRBD1 (5 bases). Germline loops: CDR1 KGHSH, CDR2 LQKENI. This CDR3 is built from 15 residues. Trimming left V 4 bases short and J 0 bases short, with 10 bases between. The CDR3 reads CASSRGGDSGNTIYF. The DNA for the CDR3 is TGTGCCAGCTCACGCGGGGGAGACTCTGGAAACACCATATATTTT.

This chain connects TRBV29-1 to TRBJ2-7, with 7 bases fitting TRBD2. This CDR3 spans 14 amino acids. The V segment lost 3 bases and the J segment 5 bases; nucleotides outside the gene matches: 10. Germline V gene data show CDR1 as SQVTM and CDR2 as ANQGSEA. CDR3 bases: TGCAGCGTTGAGGGCCGGACTAGAAGCCACGAGCAGTACTTC. Protein sequence: CSVEGRTRSHEQYF.

The chain links TRBV29-1 to TRBJ1-2; TRBD1 matches at 7 bases. In germline, CDR1 is SQVTM, CDR2 ANQGSEA. J lost 5 bases, V lost 6 bases, and 3 bases had no gene match. This CDR3 contains 11 residues. The CDR3 sequence: CSVRDSYGYTF. Here the CDR3 DNA reads TGCAGCGTGAGGGACAGTTATGGCTACACCTTC.

The CDR3 sequence is CASSPRTGGREETQYF. Written as DNA, the CDR3 is TGTGCCAGCAGCCCGCGGACAGGGGGCAGAGAGGAGACCCAGTACTTC. The chain couples TRBV11-2 to TRBJ2-5, with 11 nucleotides matching TRBD1. Germline V gene data show CDR1 as SGHAT and CDR2 as FQNNGV. The CDR3 is 16 residues long. V was clipped by 5 bases and J by 5 bases; unmatched bases: 10.

The CDR3 loop reads CASSLGVGGANVLTF. In DNA form, the CDR3 reads TGTGCCAGCAGCTTAGGGGTAGGTGGGGCCAACGTCCTGACTTTC. The chain links TRBV5-6 to TRBJ2-6, with D possibly matching TRBD1 (5 bases). Germline values: CDR1 SGHDT, CDR2 YYEEEE. The CDR3 consists of 15 residues. Trimming left V 2 bases short and J 3 bases short, with 9 bases between.

The rearrangement joins TRBV2 to TRBJ2-3; 7 bases are a match to TRBD1. Germline loops: CDR1 SNHLY, CDR2 FYNNEI. J was trimmed by 2 bases and V by 4 bases; bases with no gene match: 6. This CDR3 is built from 15 residues. The CDR3 DNA is TGTGCCAGCAGTGTGTTCGGGACAGCCACAGATACGCAGTATTTT. Its translation: CASSVFGTATDTQYF.

This rearrangement joins TRBV10-3 to TRBJ2-5; 9 positions agree with TRBD2. V dropped 3 bases and J dropped 6; count of bases not matched to a gene: 11. Germline assignment: CDR1 ENHRY and CDR2 SYGVKD. The CDR3 consists of 16 residues. Written as DNA, the CDR3 is TGTGCCATCAGTGACCCGAGGCGGGGGGGCCTAAAGACCCAGTACTTC. Its protein product is CAISDPRRGGLKTQYF.

The V and J genes are TRBV18 and TRBJ2-5; possibly TRBD1 for D (6 bases). The ends were cut back, 0 bases at V and 7 bases at J, with 18 bases in the middle. This CDR3 spans 16 amino acids. Per the germline V gene, CDR1 is KGHSH and CDR2 is LQKENI. CDR3 region: CASSPPGPGAMGTQYF. CDR3 coding DNA: TGTGCCAGCTCACCACCGGGGCCAGGGGCGATGGGGACCCAGTACTTC.

About this clone: An end of the junction differs from the germline gene, which may be a read error. J is TRBJ1-1 and V is TRBV5-4, with a tentative D call TRBD1 (5 bases). The CDR3 is 14 residues long. From germline, CDR1 is SGHNT and CDR2 YYREEE (reference sequence). CDR3 sequence (DNA): TGTGCCAGCAGGGCGGGGCAGGAGAACACTGAAGCTTCCTTT. Translation: CASRAGQENTEASF.

The chain combines TRBV6-6 with TRBJ2-3; D unresolved. The germline V gene encodes CDR1 MNHNY and CDR2 SVGAGI (reference sequence). This CDR3 has 13 amino acids. V was shortened by 6 bases and J by 2 bases, with 9 bases between the two germline ends. The CDR3 nucleotides are TGTGCCAGCAGCCGCAGAACCACAGATACGCAGTATTTT. This translates into CASSRRTTDTQYF.

The chain joins TRBV7-9 to TRBJ1-1; TRBD1 is a possible D gene (6 bases). The germline V gene encodes CDR1 SEHNR and CDR2 FQNEAQ (reference sequence). CDR3 length: 15 residues. The V gene lost 5 bases and the J gene lost 2 bases, with 15 bases spanning the gap. CDR3 region: CASSQARTDNTEAFF. CDR3 nucleotide sequence: TGTGCCAGCAGCCAGGCGAGGACAGATAACACTGAAGCTTTCTTT.

The V call is TRBV28, the J call TRBJ1-1; D gene uncertain. Germline V CDR1 and CDR2: MDHEN, SYDVKM. Trimming took 5 bases from V and 3 from J, leaving 13 bases between them. This CDR3 has 14 amino acids. CDR3 in DNA: TGTGCCAGCAGTACAGAGGGCACAGACACTGAAGCTTTCTTT. Amino acid sequence: CASSTEGTDTEAFF.

This clone was counted a few times. This chain uses TRBV4-3 with TRBJ2-7; D remains ambiguous. CDR3 length: 15 amino acids. The ends were cut back, 2 bases at V and 0 bases at J, with 11 bases in the middle. CDR1 is LGHNA, CDR2 YSLEER, per germline. The CDR3 sequence: CASSQSTLSSYEQYF. CDR3 DNA: TGCGCCAGCAGCCAATCGACACTGAGCTCCTACGAGCAGTACTTC.

The gene calls are TRBV6-1 and TRBJ2-1; TRBD2 matches 9 bases. Germline values: CDR1 MNHNS, CDR2 SASEGT. This CDR3 is 16 amino acids long. Trimming took 1 base from V and 3 from J; bases not matched to a gene: 4. CDR3 in amino acids: CASSEEAGGYYNEQFF. The DNA of the CDR3 is TGTGCCAGCAGTGAAGAAGCGGGGGGCTACTACAATGAGCAGTTCTTC.

The chain uses TRBV5-1 and TRBJ2-1; the D gene is possibly TRBD2 (6 bases). Per the germline V gene, CDR1 is SGHRS and CDR2 is YFSETQ. The V and J ends lost 5 bases and 10 bases respectively, with 19 bases between them. This CDR3 comprises 14 residues. This chain's CDR3 is CASRQGGRSQEQFF. Here the CDR3 DNA reads TGCGCCAGCAGACAAGGAGGGCGGTCGCAGGAGCAGTTCTTC.

This clone was seen more than once but under ten times. The V gene is TRBV9, the J gene TRBJ2-1, with TRBD1 as a possible D gene (6 bases). Trimming pared 0 bases from V and 8 bases from J, leaving 9 bases between. The CDR3 consists of 13 residues. Germline assignment: CDR1 SGDLS and CDR2 YYNGEE. The CDR3 sequence: CASSVEGHDEQFF. Here the CDR3 DNA reads TGTGCCAGCAGCGTAGAGGGACACGATGAGCAGTTCTTC.

The table lists this clone with many counts. This chain uses TRBV13 with TRBJ1-1; 8 bases are a match to TRBD1. Germline-derived CDR1 and CDR2 are PRHDT and FYEKMQ (reference sequence). This CDR3 is 14 amino acids long. Trimming at V came to 5 bases and at J to 0 bases, leaving 2 bases not matched to a gene. CDR3 sequence reads: CASSLDRVNTEAFF. The CDR3 DNA sequence: TGTGCCAGCAGCCTGGACAGGGTGAACACTGAAGCTTTCTTT.

This sequence joins TRBV10-1 and TRBJ2-3, with 13 bases matching TRBD2. The CDR3 consists of 16 residues. The junction had 5 bases not matched to a gene; V was cut back by 6 bases and J by 2 bases. Germline-derived CDR1 and CDR2 are WNHNN and SYGVQD (reference sequence). The CDR3 here is CASSSGLAGHTDTQYF. CDR3 DNA: TGCGCCAGCAGCTCGGGACTAGCGGGGCACACAGATACGCAGTATTTT.

The rearrangement joins TRBV5-6 to TRBJ1-5; D is perhaps TRBD1 (5 bases). CDR1 and CDR2 (germline): SGHDT, YYEEEE. V was clipped by 4 bases and J by 0 bases, with 14 bases between them. The CDR3 has 16 residues. The CDR3 DNA reads TGTGCCAGCAGCCTCAGACCCGGGGGTAGCAATCAGCCCCAGCATTTT. This gives the protein CASSLRPGGSNQPQHF. Complete variable domain (other parts from reference TRBV5-6 and TRBJ1-5): DAGVTQSPTHLIKTRGQQVTLRCSPKSGHDTVSWYQQALGQGPQFIFQYYEEEERQRGNFPDRFSGHQFPNYSSELNVNALLLGDSALYLCASSLRPGGSNQPQHFGDGTRLSIL.

The CDR3 coding sequence is TGTGCCAGCAGCCCCGATGGGGGGGCGACCGGGGAGCTGTTTTTT. It codes for CASSPDGGATGELFF. The chain joins TRBV7-3 to TRBJ2-2; weak D call: TRBD2 (7 bases). Germline CDR1 SGHTA, CDR2 FQGTGA. The CDR3 runs 15 residues. Trimming took 5 bases from V and 5 from J, leaving 15 bases between them.

The chain couples TRBV5-1 to TRBJ1-1; 10 positions agree with TRBD1. CDR3 length equals 16 residues. Germline V gene lookup returns CDR1 SGHRS and CDR2 YFSETQ. V lost 0 bases to trimming and J lost 5 bases; unmatched junction nucleotides: 7. Here the CDR3 reads CASSLGQGAPGTEAFF. The CDR3 DNA sequence: TGCGCCAGCAGCTTGGGACAGGGGGCACCAGGGACTGAAGCTTTCTTT.

This chain connects TRBV5-4 to TRBJ2-1; maybe TRBD1 (5 bases). The germline CDR1 and CDR2 sequences are SGHNT and YYREEE (reference sequence). The length of the CDR3 is 14 residues. The ends were cut back, 0 bases at V and 8 bases at J, with 12 bases in the middle. The CDR3 bases are TGTGCCAGCAGCTTGGAGCAGGGTTTCTATGAGCAGTTCTTC. The encoded protein is CASSLEQGFYEQFF. The whole variable domain, filled in from reference TRBV5-4 and TRBJ2-1, reads ETGVTQSPTHLIKTRGQQVTLRCSSQSGHNTVSWYQQALGQGPQFIFQYYREEENGRGNFPPRFSGLQFPNYSSELNVNALELDDSALYLCASSLEQGFYEQFFGPGTRLTVL.

The chain couples TRBV30 to TRBJ1-2; no clear D gene. Trimming cost V 5 bases and J 8 bases, with 15 bases left between them. Germline CDR1 reads GTSNPN; CDR2 reads SVGIG (reference sequence). CDR3 size: 12 residues. CDR3 bases: TGTGCCTGGTCTCTGGGCGGGCGAGGCTACACCTTC. Translating gives CAWSLGGRGYTF.

The V and J genes are TRBV27 and TRBJ2-2; 10 bases match TRBD2. J lost 10 bases, V lost 5 bases, and 16 bases had no gene match. The CDR3 is made up of 17 amino acids. Germline assignment: CDR1 MNHEY and CDR2 SMNVEV (reference sequence). CDR3 amino acids: CASSLYGAGGGTSELFF. CDR3 nucleotide sequence: TGTGCCAGCAGTCTTTACGGAGCGGGGGGGGGCACTTCGGAGCTGTTTTTT.

This clone has more than one count but fewer than ten. This chain connects TRBV5-1 to TRBJ2-1; the match to TRBD2 covers 8 bases. With V trimmed by 0 bases and J by 2 bases, 7 bases remained unmatched. Germline CDR1 is SGHRS and CDR2 is YFSETQ. This CDR3 contains 17 residues. CDR3 DNA sequence: TGCGCCAGCAGCTTGGGCGCGGGGGGCCCTACCTACAATGAGCAGTTCTTC. It specifies CASSLGAGGPTYNEQFF.

This clone was observed a single time. The rearrangement links TRBV6-4 to TRBJ2-5, with 7 nucleotides matching TRBD2. CDR1 is MRHNA, CDR2 SNTAGT, per germline. J gave up 4 bases and V 2 bases, and 7 bases lay outside the gene matches. The CDR3 totals 15 residues. Here the CDR3 reads CASSDGPSGVETQYF. The CDR3 DNA sequence: TGTGCCAGCAGTGACGGGCCTAGCGGAGTAGAGACCCAGTACTTC.

V usage is TRBV7-2 and J usage is TRBJ2-3, with 9 bases aligning to TRBD1. The CDR3 length is 13 residues. Losses at the gene ends were 5 bases for V and 5 bases for J; bases not matched to a gene: 2. In germline, CDR1 is SGHTA, CDR2 FQGNSA. The CDR3 is CASSPDRGDTQYF. In nucleotides, the CDR3 is TGTGCCAGCAGCCCGGACAGGGGAGATACGCAGTATTTT. The whole variable domain, filled in from reference TRBV7-2 and TRBJ2-3, reads GAGVSQSPSNKVTEKGKDVELRCDPISGHTALYWYRQSLGQGLEFLIYFQGNSAPDKSGLPSDRFSAERTGGSVSTLTIQRTQQEDSAVYLCASSPDRGDTQYFGPGTRLTVL.